The source of this T cell receptor (beta chain) is a study of glioma-infiltrating T cells after dendritic cell vaccination (dated by TCRdb to 2015 to 2016). A note on the overall study: A cohort of some 15 glioblastoma patients from Phase I and II dendritic cell vaccination trials was included, of whom 9 were newly diagnosed and 6 had recurrent disease. Between about 2003 and 2012, patients were given autologous tumor lysate-pulsed dendritic cell vaccination. The vaccine was prepared from monocyte-derived dendritic cells that were cultured for more than six days with IL-4 and GM-CSF and then pulsed overnight with autologous tumor lysate. Each patient was given three intradermal dendritic cell vaccine injections, spaced two weeks apart, in the arm below the axilla. Tumor-infiltrating lymphocyte content was quantified and tumor and blood repertoires were compared in dendritic cell-vaccinated glioblastoma patients by deep sequencing of TCR beta CDR3 regions. Survival after dendritic cell vaccination was correlated with TCR sequencing metrics such as TIL content and the overlap between tumor and blood repertoires.

TCRB CDR3 regions were amplified from roughly 1.8 ug genomic DNA, or all available DNA if less, using the immunoSEQ assay. Multiplex PCR used 60 forward primers for TCR V beta segments and 13 reverse primers for J beta segments. To estimate the number of reads per starting template, synthetic control templates were added to each sample at limiting dilution. The Illumina HiSeq System generated sequencing reads of 87 bp. In the paper's pipeline: PCR and sequencing errors were removed by merging closely related sequences with a nearest neighbor algorithm. TCR overlap was defined as the percentage of unique tumor TCR beta sequences that were also present in the same patient's peripheral blood. Here the immuneACCESS table is served through TCRdb, limited to in-frame sequences with V and J called. Missing clones are a known gap in these copies; in checked studies unresolved V genes cover under half, and the rest lacks a known reason. Clone size and V and J calls were adopted from that table, with D and trimming inferred from the DNA. The sample table lists over 80,000 clones, 81% of them with a count of one. Together, the top ten hold roughly 2.1% of the sample.

Paper-wide results and their limitations: TCR clonality showed no direct relationship with survival, which suggests that a diverse polyclonal response may matter. The cohort was small and heterogeneous, with few patients having full blood and tumor sets and even fewer initial-recurrent tumor pairs. The three-group TCR overlap response model was characterized as speculative, and prospective validation of the model was stated to be required. After dendritic cell vaccination, a higher estimated pretreatment TIL content predicted longer time to progression and overall survival.

This sample's time point label indicates: after dendritic cell vaccination, including at tumor progression/relapse. Selection of patients required sufficient residual fresh-frozen tumor tissue and over two years of available survival data. An isocitrate dehydrogenase mutation was not carried by any of the glioblastoma patients, although molecular status was otherwise variable. PBMC were collected before vaccination, two weeks after the third vaccination, and at tumor progression when it occurred. The Qiagen DNeasy Blood extraction Kit was used for extraction of genomic DNA. In the germline V gene, CDR1 corresponds to SGHTA and CDR2 to FQGTGA. From V the trimming removes 6 bases and from J it removes 7 bases, while the gene matches leave 6 bases of the junction unaccounted for. The CDR3 holds 13 amino acids from the cysteine to the phenylalanine. This entry keeps only the CDR3 DNA: 39 bases, framed from base 1.

About this clone: Its antigen is still unknown. No base quality values were provided; no much bigger clone lies one nucleotide off.

The source of this sequence is a human donor with glioblastoma. This specimen was blood, taken after dendritic cell vaccination. The chain joins TRBV7-3 to TRBJ1-2; TRBD1 fits 9 bases in the junction. The nucleotide sequence is given as TGTGCCAGCAGTTCGGACAGGGGAGGTGGCTACACCTTC. This encodes CASSSDRGGGYTF.